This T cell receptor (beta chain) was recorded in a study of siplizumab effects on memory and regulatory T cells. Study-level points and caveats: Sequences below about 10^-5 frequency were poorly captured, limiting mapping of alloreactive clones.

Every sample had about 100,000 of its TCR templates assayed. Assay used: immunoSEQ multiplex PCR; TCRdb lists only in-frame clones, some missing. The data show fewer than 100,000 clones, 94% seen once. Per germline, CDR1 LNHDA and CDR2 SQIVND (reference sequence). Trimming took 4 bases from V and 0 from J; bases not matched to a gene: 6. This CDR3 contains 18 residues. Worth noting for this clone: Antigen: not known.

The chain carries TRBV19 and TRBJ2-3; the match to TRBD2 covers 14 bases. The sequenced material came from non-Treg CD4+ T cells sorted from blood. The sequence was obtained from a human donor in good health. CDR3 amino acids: CASSTGLAGGRSTDTQYF. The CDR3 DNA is TGTGCCAGTAGTACCGGACTAGCGGGGGGCCGAAGCACAGATACGCAGTATTTT.